The 14 T cell receptor beta chains reported below all come from one sample, sequenced in a study of blood T cell repertoires in COVID-19. The data were produced by immunoSEQ multiplex PCR, yet TCRdb's version contains in-frame clones alone and is incomplete. There are 80,000 to 100,000 clones in the sample; 81% occur only once, and about 4.4% lies in the top ten. The sample consisted of peripheral blood. These receptors were taken from a man between 60 and 75 years old with acute or convalescent COVID-19.

CDR3 bases: TGTGCCAGCAGCCCGGATACGACAGGGGGTACGCAGTATTTT. Protein: CASSPDTTGGTQYF. This chain connects TRBV3-1 (or the pseudogene TRBV3-2) to TRBJ2-3, with 9 bases aligning to TRBD1. In germline, CDR1 is LGHDT, CDR2 YNNKEL (reference sequence). The CDR3 consists of 14 residues. Unmatched junction bases numbered 7, after V lost 4 bases and J lost 8 bases.

V usage is TRBV18 and J usage is TRBJ2-1, with 10 bases matching TRBD1. This CDR3 is 14 amino acids long. Germline values: CDR1 KGHSH, CDR2 LQKENI. The V and J ends lost 3 bases and 8 bases, in that order; junction bases with no gene match: 4. CDR3 nucleotide sequence: TGTGCCAGCTCACCGACAGGGGGCGCTTATGAGCAGTTCTTC. It specifies CASSPTGGAYEQFF. The full variable domain, in which reference TRBV18 and TRBJ2-1 provide the parts outside the CDR3, is NAGVMQNPRHLVRRRGQEARLRCSPMKGHSHVYWYRQLPEEGLKFMVYLQKENIIDESGMPKERFSAEFPKEGPSILRIQQVVRGDSAAYFCASSPTGGAYEQFFGPGTRLTVL.

This chain uses TRBV29-1 with TRBJ1-4; weak D call: TRBD1 (6 bases). V lost 1 base to trimming and J lost 7 bases, with 16 bases between them. Germline-derived CDR1 and CDR2 are SQVTM and ANQGSEA. The CDR3 runs to 15 residues. The CDR3 region is CSVEGGQSMSEKLFF. DNA of the CDR3: TGCAGCGTTGAAGGAGGACAGAGTATGAGTGAAAAACTGTTTTTT.

V gene TRBV27 combines with J gene TRBJ1-6; TRBD1 aligns across 7 bases. After removal of 4 bases from V and 0 bases from J, the junction contained 9 bases not matched to a gene. The length of the CDR3 is 18 residues. CDR1 is MNHEY, CDR2 SMNVEV, per germline (reference sequence). The CDR3 protein is CASSSWAGGSSYNSPLHF. DNA for the CDR3: TGTGCCAGCAGTTCCTGGGCAGGGGGGAGCTCCTATAATTCACCCCTCCACTTT.

This chain uses TRBV6-4 with TRBJ2-3; 7 nucleotides line up with TRBD1. Germline V gene lookup returns CDR1 MRHNA and CDR2 SNTAGT. J was trimmed by 2 bases and V by 3 bases; bases with no gene match: 2. This CDR3 contains 14 residues. The DNA for the CDR3 is TGTGCCAGCAGTGAGGACAGGATCACAGATACGCAGTATTTT. Its protein is CASSEDRITDTQYF.

This clone was observed a handful of times. This rearrangement joins TRBV6-1 to TRBJ2-5; D unclear. From germline, CDR1 is MNHNS and CDR2 SASEGT. The V end lost 2 bases, the J end lost 7 bases, and 14 bases lay between the germline ends. CDR3 length: 14 amino acids. This chain's CDR3 is CASSESRPSGTQYF. The CDR3 nucleotides read TGTGCCAGCAGTGAAAGTCGGCCATCGGGGACCCAGTACTTC.

The CDR3 here is CAWGDRFQWSGNTIYF. DNA for the CDR3: TGTGCCTGGGGGGACAGGTTTCAGTGGTCTGGAAACACCATATATTTT. The V gene is TRBV30, the J gene TRBJ1-3; 8 positions agree with TRBD1. This CDR3 has 16 amino acids. Germline CDR1 reads GTSNPN; CDR2 reads SVGIG (reference sequence). Trimming removed 5 bases from V and 1 base from J; junction bases left unmatched: 10.

The CDR3 protein is CASSSRAGPQETQYF. CDR3 nucleotides: TGTGCCAGCAGCTCCAGAGCGGGGCCCCAAGAGACCCAGTACTTC. This chain connects TRBV7-3 to TRBJ2-5; 7 bases are shared with TRBD2. Looked up from germline, CDR1 is SGHTA and CDR2 is FQGTGA. Trimming cost V 4 bases and J 1 base; bases outside gene matches: 6. The CDR3 spans 15 residues.

V and J are TRBV5-5 and TRBJ2-2; the match to TRBD1 covers 9 bases. Germline CDR1 is SGHKS and CDR2 is YYEKEE (reference sequence). V trimming: 4 bases; J trimming: 1 base; junction bases outside the gene matches: 2. This CDR3 has 15 amino acids. CDR3 protein: CASSRGQGNTGELFF. CDR3 nucleotide sequence: TGTGCCAGCAGCCGGGGACAGGGGAACACCGGGGAGCTGTTTTTT.

V gene TRBV6-6 combines with J gene TRBJ2-7; tentatively, D is TRBD1 (6 bases). Trimming removed 8 bases from V and 8 bases from J, with 19 bases in between. CDR1 MNHNY and CDR2 SVGAGI come from the germline V gene (reference sequence). CDR3 length: 13 amino acids. CDR3 DNA: TGTGCCAGCCTAGACAGGTTTACATACAAGCAGTACTTC. It translates to CASLDRFTYKQYF.

The rearrangement uses TRBV28 and TRBJ2-7; D is perhaps TRBD2 (6 bases). Germline CDR1 reads MDHEN; CDR2 reads SYDVKM. There are 12 residues in the CDR3. Trimming removed 3 bases at V and 4 bases at J, with 7 bases between. The DNA for the CDR3 is TGTGCCAGCAGTTTGGGGGGTTACGAGCAGTACTTC. Translated, it gives CASSLGGYEQYF.

The rearrangement links TRBV18 to TRBJ1-3, with D uncertain. Looked up from germline, CDR1 is KGHSH and CDR2 is LQKENI. The CDR3 sequence is 16 residues long. Trimming stripped 3 bases from V and 0 bases from J, with 12 bases between. CDR3 sequence: CASSPLTPASGNTIYF. DNA for the CDR3: TGTGCCAGCTCACCTCTGACACCTGCCTCTGGAAACACCATATATTTT.

The chain recombines TRBV6-5 with TRBJ1-3; D is unresolved. The CDR3 spans 15 residues. Trimming cost V 0 bases and J 1 base, with 7 bases left between them. CDR1 is MNHEY, CDR2 SVGAGI, per germline. For the CDR3, the DNA is TGTGCCAGCAGTTACTCGTTCTCGTCTGGAAACACCATATATTTT. Its translation: CASSYSFSSGNTIYF.

This sequence joins TRBV12-3 or TRBV12-4 and TRBJ1-1, with 7 positions matching TRBD1. This CDR3 has 13 amino acids. J lost 6 bases, V lost 6 bases, and 7 bases had no gene match. Here the CDR3 reads CASSFRGRPEAFF. The DNA of the CDR3 is TGTGCCAGCAGCTTTAGGGGGCGGCCTGAAGCTTTCTTT.